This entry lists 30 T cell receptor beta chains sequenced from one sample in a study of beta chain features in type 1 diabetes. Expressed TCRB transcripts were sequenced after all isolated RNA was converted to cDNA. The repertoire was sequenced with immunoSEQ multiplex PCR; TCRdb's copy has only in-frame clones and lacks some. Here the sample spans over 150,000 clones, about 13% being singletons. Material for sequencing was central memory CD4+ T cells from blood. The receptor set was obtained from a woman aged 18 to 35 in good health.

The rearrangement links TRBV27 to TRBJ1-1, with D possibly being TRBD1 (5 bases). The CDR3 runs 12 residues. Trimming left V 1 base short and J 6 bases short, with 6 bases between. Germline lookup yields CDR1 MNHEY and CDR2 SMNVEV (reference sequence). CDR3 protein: CASSLWGAEAFF. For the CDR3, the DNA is TGTGCCAGCAGTTTATGGGGGGCTGAAGCTTTCTTT.

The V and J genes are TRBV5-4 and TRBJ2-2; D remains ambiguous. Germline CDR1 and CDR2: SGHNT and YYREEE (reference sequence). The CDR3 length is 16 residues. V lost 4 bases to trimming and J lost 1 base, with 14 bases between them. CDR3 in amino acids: CASSTSWRRNTGELFF. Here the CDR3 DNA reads TGTGCCAGCAGCACCTCTTGGCGGCGGAACACCGGGGAGCTGTTTTTT.

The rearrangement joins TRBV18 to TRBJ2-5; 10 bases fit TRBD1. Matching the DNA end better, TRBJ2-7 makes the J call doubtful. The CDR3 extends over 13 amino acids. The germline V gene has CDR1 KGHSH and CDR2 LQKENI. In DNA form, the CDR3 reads TGTGCCAGCTCACAGGGACAGGGGAACGAGCAGTACTTC. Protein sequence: CASSQGQGNEQYF.

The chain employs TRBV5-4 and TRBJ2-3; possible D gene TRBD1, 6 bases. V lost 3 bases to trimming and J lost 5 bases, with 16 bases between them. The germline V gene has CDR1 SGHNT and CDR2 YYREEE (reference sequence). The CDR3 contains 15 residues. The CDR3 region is CASSSHRDAGDTQYF. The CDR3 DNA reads TGTGCCAGCAGCTCTCACAGGGACGCAGGAGATACGCAGTATTTT.

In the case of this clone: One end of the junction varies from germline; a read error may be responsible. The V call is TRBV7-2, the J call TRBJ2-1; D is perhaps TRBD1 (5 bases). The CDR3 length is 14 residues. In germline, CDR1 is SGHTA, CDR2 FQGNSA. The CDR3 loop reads CASSEGHRLNEEFF. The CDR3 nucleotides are TGTGCCAGCAGCGAAGGACACCGCCTCAATGAGGAGTTCTTC.

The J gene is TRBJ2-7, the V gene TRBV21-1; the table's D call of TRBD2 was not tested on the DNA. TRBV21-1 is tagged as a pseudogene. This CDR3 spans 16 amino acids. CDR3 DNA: TGTGCCAGCAGCAAAGTTTCGCGGGAGGGGGACTACGAGCAGTACTTC. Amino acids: CASSKVSREGDYEQYF.

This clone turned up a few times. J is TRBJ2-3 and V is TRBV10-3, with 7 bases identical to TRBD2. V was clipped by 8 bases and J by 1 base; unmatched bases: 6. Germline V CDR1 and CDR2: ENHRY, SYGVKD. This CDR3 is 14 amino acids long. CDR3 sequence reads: CAIDSTSGTDTQYF. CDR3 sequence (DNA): TGTGCCATCGATTCCACTAGCGGCACAGATACGCAGTATTTT.

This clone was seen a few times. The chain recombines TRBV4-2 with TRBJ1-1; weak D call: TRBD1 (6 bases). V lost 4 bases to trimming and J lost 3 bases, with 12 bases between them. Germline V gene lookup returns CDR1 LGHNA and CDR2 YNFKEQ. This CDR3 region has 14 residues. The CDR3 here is CASSLRPGDTEAFF. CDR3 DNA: TGTGCCAGCAGCCTTCGACCAGGGGACACTGAAGCTTTCTTT.

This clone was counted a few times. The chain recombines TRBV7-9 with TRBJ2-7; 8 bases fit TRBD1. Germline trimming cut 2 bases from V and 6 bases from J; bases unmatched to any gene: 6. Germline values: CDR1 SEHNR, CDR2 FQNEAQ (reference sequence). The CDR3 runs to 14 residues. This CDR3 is CASSLKGQAREQYF. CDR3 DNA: TGTGCCAGCAGCTTAAAGGGACAGGCCCGCGAGCAGTACTTC.

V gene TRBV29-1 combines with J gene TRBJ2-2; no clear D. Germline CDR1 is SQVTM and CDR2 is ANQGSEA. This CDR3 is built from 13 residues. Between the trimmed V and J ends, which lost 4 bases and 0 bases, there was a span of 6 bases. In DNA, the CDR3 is TGCAGCGTTGGGCAGTCGAACACCGGGGAGCTGTTTTTT. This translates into CSVGQSNTGELFF.

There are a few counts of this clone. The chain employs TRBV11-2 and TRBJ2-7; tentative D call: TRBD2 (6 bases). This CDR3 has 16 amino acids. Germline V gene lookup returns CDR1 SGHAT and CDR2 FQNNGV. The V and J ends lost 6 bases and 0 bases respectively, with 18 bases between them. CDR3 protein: CASSRAGTSSSYEQYF. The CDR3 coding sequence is TGTGCCAGCAGTCGTGCGGGGACGTCGAGCTCCTACGAGCAGTACTTC.

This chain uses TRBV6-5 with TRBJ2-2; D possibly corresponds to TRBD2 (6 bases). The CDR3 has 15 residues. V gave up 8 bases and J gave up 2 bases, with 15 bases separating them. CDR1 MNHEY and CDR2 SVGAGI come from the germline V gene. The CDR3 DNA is TGTGCCAGCTCTACTATAGCGGTTAACACCGGGGAGCTGTTTTTT. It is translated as CASSTIAVNTGELFF.

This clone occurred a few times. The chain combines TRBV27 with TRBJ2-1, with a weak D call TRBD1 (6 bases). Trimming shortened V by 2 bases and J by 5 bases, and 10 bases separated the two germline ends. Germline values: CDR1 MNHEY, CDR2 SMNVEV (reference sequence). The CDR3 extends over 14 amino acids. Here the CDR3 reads CASSLGRTDNEQFF. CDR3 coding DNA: TGTGCCAGCAGTTTAGGGCGGACAGACAATGAGCAGTTCTTC.

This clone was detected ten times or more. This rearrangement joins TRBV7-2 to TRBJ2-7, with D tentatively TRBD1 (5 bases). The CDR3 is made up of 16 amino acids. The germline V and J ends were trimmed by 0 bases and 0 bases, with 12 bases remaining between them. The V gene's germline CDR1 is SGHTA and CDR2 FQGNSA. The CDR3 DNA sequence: TGTGCCAGCAGCTTAGCTGTGACAGTTCCCTCCTACGAGCAGTACTTC. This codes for CASSLAVTVPSYEQYF.

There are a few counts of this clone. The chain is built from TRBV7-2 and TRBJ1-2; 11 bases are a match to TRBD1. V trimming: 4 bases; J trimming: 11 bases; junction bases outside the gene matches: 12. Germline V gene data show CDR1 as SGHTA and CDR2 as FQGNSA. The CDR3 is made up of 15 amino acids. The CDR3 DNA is TGTGCCAGCAGCTCATCCGGGACAGGGGGTATTGGATACACCTTC. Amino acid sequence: CASSSSGTGGIGYTF.

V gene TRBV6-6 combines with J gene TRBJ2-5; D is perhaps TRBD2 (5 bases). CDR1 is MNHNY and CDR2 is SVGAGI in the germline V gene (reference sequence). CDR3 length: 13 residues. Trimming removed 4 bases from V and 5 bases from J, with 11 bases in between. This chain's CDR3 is CASSFSSFETQYF. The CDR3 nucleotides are TGTGCCAGCAGTTTTTCTAGCTTTGAGACCCAGTACTTC.

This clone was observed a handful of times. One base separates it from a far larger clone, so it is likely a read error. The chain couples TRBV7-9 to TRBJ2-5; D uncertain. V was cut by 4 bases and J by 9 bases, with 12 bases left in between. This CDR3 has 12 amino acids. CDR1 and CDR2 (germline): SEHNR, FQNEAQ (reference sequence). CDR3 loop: CASSSTPRAQYF. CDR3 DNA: TGTGCCAGCAGCTCGACCCCCCGGGCCCAGTACTTC.

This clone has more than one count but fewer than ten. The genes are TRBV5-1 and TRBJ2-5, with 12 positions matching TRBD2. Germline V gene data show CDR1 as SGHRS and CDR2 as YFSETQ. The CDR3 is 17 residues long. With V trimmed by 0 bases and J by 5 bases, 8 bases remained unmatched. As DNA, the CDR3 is TGCGCCAGCAGCTTGGGACTAGCGGGAGTGGTCCCTGAGACCCAGTACTTC. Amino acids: CASSLGLAGVVPETQYF.

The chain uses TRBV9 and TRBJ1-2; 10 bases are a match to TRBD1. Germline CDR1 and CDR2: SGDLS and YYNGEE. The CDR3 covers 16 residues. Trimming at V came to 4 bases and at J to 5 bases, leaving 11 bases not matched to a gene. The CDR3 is CASSPQLTGGGYGYTF. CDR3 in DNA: TGTGCCAGCAGCCCTCAACTGACAGGGGGCGGGTATGGCTACACCTTC.

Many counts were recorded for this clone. CDR3 sequence (DNA): TGTGCCAGCTCATCCCGGGACAGGAGCGGTGGCTACACCTTC. Translating it yields CASSSRDRSGGYTF. The chain employs TRBV18 and TRBJ1-2; 8 bases are a match to TRBD1. Germline trimming cut 5 bases from V and 7 bases from J; bases unmatched to any gene: 9. Germline assignment: CDR1 KGHSH and CDR2 LQKENI. This CDR3 is built from 14 residues.

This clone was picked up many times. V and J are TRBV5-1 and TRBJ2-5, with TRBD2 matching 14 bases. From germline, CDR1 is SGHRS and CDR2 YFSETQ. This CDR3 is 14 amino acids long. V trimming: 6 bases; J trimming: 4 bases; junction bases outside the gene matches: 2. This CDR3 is CASTGLAGGETQYF. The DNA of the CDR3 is TGCGCCAGCACTGGACTAGCGGGAGGAGAGACCCAGTACTTC.

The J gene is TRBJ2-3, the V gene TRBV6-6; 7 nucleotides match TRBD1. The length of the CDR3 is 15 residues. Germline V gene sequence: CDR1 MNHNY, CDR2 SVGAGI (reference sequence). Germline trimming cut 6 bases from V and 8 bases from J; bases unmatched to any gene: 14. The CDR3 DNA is TGTGCCAGCAGAGACGACAGGGACCTAAATCCTACGCAGTATTTT. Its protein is CASRDDRDLNPTQYF.

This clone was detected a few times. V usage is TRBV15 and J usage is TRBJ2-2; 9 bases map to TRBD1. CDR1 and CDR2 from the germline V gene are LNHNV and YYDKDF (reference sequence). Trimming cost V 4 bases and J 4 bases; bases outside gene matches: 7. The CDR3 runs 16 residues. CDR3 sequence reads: CATSNRGQGSTGELFF. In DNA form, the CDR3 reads TGTGCCACCAGCAACCGAGGACAGGGGAGCACCGGGGAGCTGTTTTTT.

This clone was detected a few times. The CDR3 protein is CASSPGQETYNEQFF. In DNA form, the CDR3 reads TGTGCCAGCTCACCCGGACAGGAGACCTACAATGAGCAGTTCTTC. The rearrangement joins TRBV18 to TRBJ2-1, with 7 nucleotides matching TRBD1. Germline values: CDR1 KGHSH, CDR2 LQKENI. Unmatched junction bases numbered 4, after V lost 3 bases and J lost 2 bases. This CDR3 is 15 amino acids long.

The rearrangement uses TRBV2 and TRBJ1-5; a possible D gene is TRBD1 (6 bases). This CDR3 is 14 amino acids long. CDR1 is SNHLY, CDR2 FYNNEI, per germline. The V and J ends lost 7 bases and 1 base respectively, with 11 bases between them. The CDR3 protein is CASNGQRSNQPQHF. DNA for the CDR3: TGTGCCAGCAACGGACAGAGAAGCAATCAGCCCCAGCATTTT. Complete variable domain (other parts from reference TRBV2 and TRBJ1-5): EPEVTQTPSHQVTQMGQEVILRCVPISNHLYFYWYRQILGQKVEFLVSFYNNEISEKSEIFDDQFSVERPDGSNFTLKIRSTKLEDSAMYFCASNGQRSNQPQHFGDGTRLSIL.

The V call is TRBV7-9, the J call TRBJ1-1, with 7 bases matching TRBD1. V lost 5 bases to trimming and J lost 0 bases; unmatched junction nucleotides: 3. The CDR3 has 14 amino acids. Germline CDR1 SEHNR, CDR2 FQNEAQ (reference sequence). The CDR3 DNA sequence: TGTGCCAGCAGCCCCGGACAGGTGAACACTGAAGCTTTCTTT. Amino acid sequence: CASSPGQVNTEAFF.

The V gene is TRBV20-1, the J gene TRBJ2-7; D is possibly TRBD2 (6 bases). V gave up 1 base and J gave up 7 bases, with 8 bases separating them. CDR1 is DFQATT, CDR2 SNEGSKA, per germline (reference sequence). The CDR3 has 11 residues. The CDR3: CSARGEVEQYF. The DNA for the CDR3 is TGCAGTGCTAGAGGGGAGGTAGAGCAGTACTTC.

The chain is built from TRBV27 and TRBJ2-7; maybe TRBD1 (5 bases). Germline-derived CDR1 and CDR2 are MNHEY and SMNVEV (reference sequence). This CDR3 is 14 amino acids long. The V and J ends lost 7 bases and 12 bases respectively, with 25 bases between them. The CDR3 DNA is TGTGCCAGCAAGACTGCGACGGACATCCCCCGGGCGTACTTC. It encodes CASKTATDIPRAYF.

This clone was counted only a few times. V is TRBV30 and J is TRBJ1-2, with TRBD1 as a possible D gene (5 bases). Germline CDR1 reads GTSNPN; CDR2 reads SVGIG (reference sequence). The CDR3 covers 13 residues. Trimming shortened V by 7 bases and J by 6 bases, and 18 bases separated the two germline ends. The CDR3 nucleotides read TGTGCCTTTAACCCGGGGGGAGGACATGGCTACACCTTC. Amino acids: CAFNPGGGHGYTF.

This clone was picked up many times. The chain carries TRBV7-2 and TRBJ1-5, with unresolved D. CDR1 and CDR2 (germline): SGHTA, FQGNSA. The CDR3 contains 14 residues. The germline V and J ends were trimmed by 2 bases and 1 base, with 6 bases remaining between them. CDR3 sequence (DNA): TGTGCCAGCAGCTTAACCCGGAGCAATCAGCCCCAGCATTTT. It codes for CASSLTRSNQPQHF.